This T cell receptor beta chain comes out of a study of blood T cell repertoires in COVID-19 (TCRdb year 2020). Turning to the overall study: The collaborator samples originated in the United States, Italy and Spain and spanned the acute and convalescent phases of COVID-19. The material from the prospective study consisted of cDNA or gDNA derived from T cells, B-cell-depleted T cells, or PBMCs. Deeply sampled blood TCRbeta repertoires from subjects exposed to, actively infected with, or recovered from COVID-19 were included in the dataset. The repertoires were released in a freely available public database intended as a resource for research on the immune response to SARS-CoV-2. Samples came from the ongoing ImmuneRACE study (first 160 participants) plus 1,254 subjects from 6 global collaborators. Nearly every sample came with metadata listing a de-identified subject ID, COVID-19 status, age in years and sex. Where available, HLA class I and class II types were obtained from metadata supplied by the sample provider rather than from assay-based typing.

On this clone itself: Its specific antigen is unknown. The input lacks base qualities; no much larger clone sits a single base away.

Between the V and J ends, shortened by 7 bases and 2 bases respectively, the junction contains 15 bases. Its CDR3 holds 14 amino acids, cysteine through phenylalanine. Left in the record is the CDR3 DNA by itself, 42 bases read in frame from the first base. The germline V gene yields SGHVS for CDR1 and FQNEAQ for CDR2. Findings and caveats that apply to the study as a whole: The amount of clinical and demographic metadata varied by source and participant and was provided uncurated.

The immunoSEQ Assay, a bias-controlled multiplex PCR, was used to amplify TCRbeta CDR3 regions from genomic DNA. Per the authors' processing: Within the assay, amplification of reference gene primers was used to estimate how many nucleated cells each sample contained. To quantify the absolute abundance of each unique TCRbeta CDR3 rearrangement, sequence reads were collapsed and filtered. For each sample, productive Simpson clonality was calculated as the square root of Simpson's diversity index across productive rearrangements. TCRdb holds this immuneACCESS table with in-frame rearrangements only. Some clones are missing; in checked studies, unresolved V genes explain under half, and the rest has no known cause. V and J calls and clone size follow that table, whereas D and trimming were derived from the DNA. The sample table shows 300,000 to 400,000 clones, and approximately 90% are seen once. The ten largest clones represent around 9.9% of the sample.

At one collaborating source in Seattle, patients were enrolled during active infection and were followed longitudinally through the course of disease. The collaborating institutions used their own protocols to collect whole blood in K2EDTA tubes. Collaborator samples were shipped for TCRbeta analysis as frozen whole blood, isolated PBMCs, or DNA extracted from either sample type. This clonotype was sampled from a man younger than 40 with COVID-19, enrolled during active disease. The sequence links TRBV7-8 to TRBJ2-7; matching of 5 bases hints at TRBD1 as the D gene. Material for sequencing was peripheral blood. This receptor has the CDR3 CASTYRDRPYEQYF. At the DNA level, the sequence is TGTGCCAGCACCTACCGTGACAGACCCTACGAGCAGTACTTC.